This T cell receptor (beta chain) was identified during a study of breast tumors, draining lymph nodes, adjacent tissues. Study outcomes and limitations: Tumor T cell lymph node origin was a supported hypothesis, not proven.

The length of the CDR3 is 16 residues. With 2 bases clipped from V and 6 bases from J, the junction kept 10 bases outside the gene matches. Germline V lookup: CDR1 SGHTA, CDR2 FQGNSA. This clonotype was found many times. Its antigen is currently unknown. TCRdb reprocessed the multiplex PCR reads via MiXCR and lists one record per CDR3 protein. The repertoire holds some 130,000 distinct CDR3 sequences, with roughly 21% as singletons. The lymph nodes were axillary draining lymph nodes from breast cancer patients. The sequence came from a female donor with breast cancer. Some clones in this sample may be carry-over from other donors' samples. The specimen was axillary lymph node tissue. This rearrangement joins TRBV7-2 to TRBJ2-1; 7 nucleotides match TRBD2. The CDR3 loop is CASSLRAGVIPNEQFF. Written as DNA, the CDR3 is TGTGCCAGCAGCTTAAGGGCGGGAGTAATTCCCAATGAGCAGTTCTTC.